This T cell receptor beta chain originates from a study of T cell changes during pregnancy in multiple sclerosis (dated by TCRdb to between 2017 and 2020). Notes on the research overall: In women with multiple sclerosis, the researchers looked at how the T cell repertoire shifted as pregnancy progressed.

In the case of this clone: Which antigen it targets is not known. The input lacks base qualities; no much larger clone sits a single base away.

The library was obtained by the immunoSEQ multiplex PCR assay. Imported from immuneACCESS, the table was reduced by TCRdb to in-frame sequences with V and J called. These copies leave out some clones; in studies compared against another copy, an unresolved V gene accounts for under half, and the cause of the remainder is not known. The sample profile shows some 40,000 clones; 70% to 90% of them were found once. 4.1% of the sample rests with the top ten. The germline V gene yields SGHDN for CDR1 and FVKESK for CDR2. The CDR3 numbers 15 residues from cysteine through phenylalanine. The DNA shown is the 45-base CDR3, in frame from base 1. Clipping removes 2 bases from V and 2 bases from J, with 5 as the unmatched junction base count.

This clonotype originated in a female donor with multiple sclerosis, enrolled in a pregnancy study. The chain was built from TRBV14 and TRBJ2-7; TRBD1 agrees with 8 junctional bases. The sequencing used CD8+ T cells from peripheral blood mononuclear cells, collected in the first trimester of pregnancy. The CDR3 region reads CASSQPMTGAYEQYF. The nucleotide sequence reads as follows: TGTGCCAGCAGCCAACCCATGACAGGGGCCTACGAGCAGTACTTC. Extended through the reference TRBV14 and TRBJ2-7 proteins, this CDR3 yields the full variable domain: EAGVTQFPSHSVIEKGQTVTLRCDPISGHDNLYWYRRVMGKEIKFLLHFVKESKQDESGMPNNRFLAERTGGTYSTLKVQPAELEDSGVYFCASSQPMTGAYEQYFGPGTRLTVT.